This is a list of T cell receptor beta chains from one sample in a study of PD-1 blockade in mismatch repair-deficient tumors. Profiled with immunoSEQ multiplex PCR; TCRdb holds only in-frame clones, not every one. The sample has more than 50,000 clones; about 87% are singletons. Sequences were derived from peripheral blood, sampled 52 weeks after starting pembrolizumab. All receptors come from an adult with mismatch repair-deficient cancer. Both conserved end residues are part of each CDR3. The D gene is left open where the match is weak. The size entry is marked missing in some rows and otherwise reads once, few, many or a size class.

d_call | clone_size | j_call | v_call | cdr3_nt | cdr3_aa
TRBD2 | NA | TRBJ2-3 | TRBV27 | TGTGCCAGCAGTTCCCCTAACATAGCGGGCGGCACAGATACGCAGTATTTT | CASSSPNIAGGTDTQYF
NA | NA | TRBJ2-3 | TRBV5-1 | TGCGCCAGCAGCTTTGGGGCCGGGGTAGGAGATACGCAGTATTTT | CASSFGAGVGDTQYF
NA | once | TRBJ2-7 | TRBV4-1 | TGCGCCAGCAGCCAAGAACCAGGGTACGAGCAGTACTTC | CASSQEPGYEQYF
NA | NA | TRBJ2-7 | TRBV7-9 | TGTGCCAGCAGCTACAGGGTCAGAGGAGCACGCGCCTACGAGCAGTACTTC | CASSYRVRGARAYEQYF
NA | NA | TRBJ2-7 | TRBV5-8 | TGTGCCAGCAGCTTTATAGCGGAGGCTCCCTACGAGCAGTACTTC | CASSFIAEAPYEQYF
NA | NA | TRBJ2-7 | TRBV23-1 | TGCGCCAGCAGTCATCACAGGGCCCTTTACTACGAGCAGTACTTC | CASSHHRALYYEQYF
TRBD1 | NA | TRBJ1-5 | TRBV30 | TGTGCCTGGAGTGAAGAGGGGGCAGGCAATCAGCCCCAGCATTTT | CAWSEEGAGNQPQHF
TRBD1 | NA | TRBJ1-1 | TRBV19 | TGTGCCAGTAGGGCACCAGGGACAGGGAATCGGGAAGCTTTCTTT | CASRAPGTGNREAFF
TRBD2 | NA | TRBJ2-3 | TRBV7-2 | TGTGCCAGCAGCTTCCCTTTAATAGCGGGAGGCAAGGGCACAGATACGCAGTATTTT | CASSFPLIAGGKGTDTQYF
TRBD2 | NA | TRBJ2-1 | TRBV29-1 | TGCAGCGCCGAGGGCCTAGCGGGATACAATGAGCAGTTCTTC | CSAEGLAGYNEQFF
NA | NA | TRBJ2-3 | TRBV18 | TGTGCCAGCTCACTCCCGAGCCTGGGGCAGGGGAATTTAGATACGCAGTATTTT | CASSLPSLGQGNLDTQYF
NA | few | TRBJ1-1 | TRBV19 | TGTGCCAGTAGTATTGTGAACACTGAAGCTTTCTTT | CASSIVNTEAFF
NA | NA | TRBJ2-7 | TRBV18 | TGTGCCAGCTCACCAGAATCTAGAGGCGAGCAGTACTTC | CASSPESRGEQYF
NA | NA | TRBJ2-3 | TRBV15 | TGTGCCACCAGCAGAGATTGGGACCTCCCGGATACGCAGTATTTT | CATSRDWDLPDTQYF
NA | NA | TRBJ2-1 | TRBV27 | TGTGCCAGCAGTTTATTGGCGGATTACAATGAGCAGTTCTTC | CASSLLADYNEQFF
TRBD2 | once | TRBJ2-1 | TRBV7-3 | TGTGCCAGCAGCTTATCCCGGACTAGCGGGAGGGGTAATGAGCAGTTCTTC | CASSLSRTSGRGNEQFF
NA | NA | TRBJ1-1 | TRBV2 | TGTGCCAGCAGGGGGCAGAGGAACACTGAAGCTTTCTTT | CASRGQRNTEAFF
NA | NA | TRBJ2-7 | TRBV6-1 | TGTGCCAGCAGTGGACTGACGAGGGTCTCCTACGAGCAGTACTTC | CASSGLTRVSYEQYF
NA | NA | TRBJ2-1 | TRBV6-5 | TGTGCCAGCAGTTACGGAACCTACAATGAGCAGTTCTTC | CASSYGTYNEQFF
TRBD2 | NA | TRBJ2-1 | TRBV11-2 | TGTGCCAGCAGCTTTATAGGGACTAGCGGGAGAAGGTCCTACAATGAGCAGTTCTTC | CASSFIGTSGRRSYNEQFF
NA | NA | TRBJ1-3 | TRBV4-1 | TGCGCCAGCAGCCAAGACAGGGACTCTGGAAACACCATATATTTT | CASSQDRDSGNTIYF
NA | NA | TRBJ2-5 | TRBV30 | TGTGCCTGGAGTGTACAGGATAGGGGGGAGACCCAGTACTTC | CAWSVQDRGETQYF
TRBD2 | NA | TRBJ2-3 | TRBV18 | TGTGCCAGCACGGGACTAGCGGGAGTCACAGATACGCAGTATTTT | CASTGLAGVTDTQYF
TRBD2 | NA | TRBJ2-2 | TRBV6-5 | TGTGCCAGCAGTTACTCCGGGACTAGCGGGATCGGGGAGCTGTTTTTT | CASSYSGTSGIGELFF
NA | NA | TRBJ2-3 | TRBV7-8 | TGTGCCAGCACCATTACCACAGGGCTTTCTACAGATACGCAGTATTTT | CASTITTGLSTDTQYF
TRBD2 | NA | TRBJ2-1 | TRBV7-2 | TGTGCCAGCAGCTTAGTAATGGGCGGGAGGGCCGTCGAGCAGTTCTTC | CASSLVMGGRAVEQFF
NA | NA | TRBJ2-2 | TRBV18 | TGTGCCAGCTCACCACTGGGGGCGACCGGGGAGCTGTTTTTT | CASSPLGATGELFF
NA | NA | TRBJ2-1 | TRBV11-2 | TGTGCCAGCAGCTCCGAAGGAAATGAGCAGTTCTTC | CASSSEGNEQFF
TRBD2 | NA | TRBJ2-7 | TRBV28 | TGTGCCAGCAGCCCCGGGCTAGCGGGAGGGCCGTACGAGCAGTACTTC | CASSPGLAGGPYEQYF
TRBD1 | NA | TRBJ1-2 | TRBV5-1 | TGCGCCAGCAGCTCCCGGACAGGGGATTATGGCTACACCTTC | CASSSRTGDYGYTF
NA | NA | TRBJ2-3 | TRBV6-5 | TGTGCCAGCAGGGCCATTAGCACAGATACGCAGTATTTT | CASRAISTDTQYF
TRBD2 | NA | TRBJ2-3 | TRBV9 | TGTGCCAGCAGCCCTAGCGGTAGGAGCACAGATACGCAGTATTTT | CASSPSGRSTDTQYF
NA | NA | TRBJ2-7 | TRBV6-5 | TGTGCCAGCAGTCCAACCGGGACGTTTGCCTACGAGCAGTACTTC | CASSPTGTFAYEQYF
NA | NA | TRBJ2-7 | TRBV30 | TGTGCCTGGAGTGTACGACTAAACGAGCAGTACTTC | CAWSVRLNEQYF
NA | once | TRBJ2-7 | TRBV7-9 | TGTGCCAGCAGCTTTGTCCTCTCGGGGGAGCAGTACTTC | CASSFVLSGEQYF
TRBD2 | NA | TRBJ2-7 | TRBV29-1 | TGCAGCGTTTCGACTAGCGGGTCCCCCTACGAGCAGTACTTC | CSVSTSGSPYEQYF
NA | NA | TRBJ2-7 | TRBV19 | TGTGCCAGTAGTATAACCTTAAGGGGCTCCTACGAGCAGTACTTC | CASSITLRGSYEQYF
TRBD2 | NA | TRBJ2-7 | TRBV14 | TGTGCCAGCAGCCTGTGGACTAGCGGGAGCTCCTACGAGCAGTACTTC | CASSLWTSGSSYEQYF
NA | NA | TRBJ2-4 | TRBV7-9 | TGTGCCAGCAGCTTAGGGAATGCCAAAAACATTCAGTACTTC | CASSLGNAKNIQYF
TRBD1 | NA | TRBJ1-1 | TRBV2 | TGTGCCAGCAGCCGGGGGCCGACAGGGGCTCCGGGCACTGAAGCTTTCTTT | CASSRGPTGAPGTEAFF
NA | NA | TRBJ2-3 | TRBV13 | TGTGCCAGCAGTACAGGGGAAGAAGCTAGCGGCACAGATACGCAGTATTTT | CASSTGEEASGTDTQYF
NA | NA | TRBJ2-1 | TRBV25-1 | TGTGCCAGCAGTGAAAGTTACAGCGGGCACAAGTTGAATGAGCAGTTCTTC | CASSESYSGHKLNEQFF
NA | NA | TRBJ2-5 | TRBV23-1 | TGCGCCAGCAGTCAATCGCGTCCCCATCAAGAGACCCAGTACTTC | CASSQSRPHQETQYF
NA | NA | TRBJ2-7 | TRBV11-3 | TGTGCCAGCAGCTGGAACCCGTCCTACGAGCAGTACTTC | CASSWNPSYEQYF
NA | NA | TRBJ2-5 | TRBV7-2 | TGTGCCAGCAGCCTCCATGACCTCACCCAAGAGACCCAGTACTTC | CASSLHDLTQETQYF
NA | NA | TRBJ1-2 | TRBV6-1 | TGTGCCAGCAGTGAATCAGTAAATTTTAACTATGGCTACACCTTC | CASSESVNFNYGYTF
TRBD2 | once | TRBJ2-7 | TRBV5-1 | TGCGCCAGCAGCCCGACTAGCGGGAGGATTGACGAGCAGTACTTC | CASSPTSGRIDEQYF
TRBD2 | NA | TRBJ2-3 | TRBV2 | TGTGCCAGCAGCGCGAAGAGGACTAGCGGGATAGATACGCAGTATTTT | CASSAKRTSGIDTQYF